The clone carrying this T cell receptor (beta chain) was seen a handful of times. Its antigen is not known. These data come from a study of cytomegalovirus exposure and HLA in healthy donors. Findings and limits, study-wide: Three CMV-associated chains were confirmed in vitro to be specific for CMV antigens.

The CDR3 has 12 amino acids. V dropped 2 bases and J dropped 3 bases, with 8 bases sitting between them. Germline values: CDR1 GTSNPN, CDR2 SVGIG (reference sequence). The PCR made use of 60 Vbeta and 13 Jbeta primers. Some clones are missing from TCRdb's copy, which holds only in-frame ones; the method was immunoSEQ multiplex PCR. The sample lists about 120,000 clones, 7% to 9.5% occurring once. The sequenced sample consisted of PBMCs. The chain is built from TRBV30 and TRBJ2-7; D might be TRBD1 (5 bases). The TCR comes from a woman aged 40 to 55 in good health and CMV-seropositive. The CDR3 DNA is TGTGCCTGGAGTCCAGGGATCTACGAGCAGTACTTC. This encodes CAWSPGIYEQYF.